Each of the 25 T cell receptor beta chains below was sequenced from the same sample in a study of human T cells and chemical hapten exposure. Stated time point: pre-sensitization, week 0. Treatment given: therapeutic diphenylcyclopropenone sensitization with weekly scalp DPC. MiXCR, run by TCRdb on the RACE reads, gives a single entry per CDR3 protein. The sample lists 350,000 to 450,000 distinct CDR3 sequences, 5.1% seen once, with just over 2.5% in the top ten. The specimen was whole blood, collected in connection with sensitization to the hapten diphenylcyclopropenone (DPC). These receptor sequences come from a woman aged 50 to 60 with alopecia areata. Some clones in this sample may be carry-over from other donors' samples.

Ten or more counts support this clonotype. This sequence joins TRBV2 and TRBJ1-2, with 9 bases aligning to TRBD1. CDR3 length equals 14 residues. Looked up from germline, CDR1 is SNHLY and CDR2 is FYNNEI. V dropped 4 bases and J dropped 6; count of bases not matched to a gene: 6. Here the CDR3 reads CASSALQGANGYTF. The CDR3 DNA reads as TGTGCCAGCAGTGCTCTACAGGGGGCGAATGGCTACACCTTC.

This clonotype showed up many times. This rearrangement joins TRBV12-3 or TRBV12-4 to TRBJ2-3; D remains ambiguous. Trimming removed 5 bases from V and 7 bases from J, with 10 bases in between. This CDR3 region has 12 residues. The CDR3: CASSKPGHTQYF. CDR3 bases: TGTGCCAGCAGTAAACCCGGGCATACGCAGTATTTT.

This clonotype appeared a few times. The rearrangement links TRBV12-3 or TRBV12-4 to TRBJ1-6; D perhaps matches TRBD1 (6 bases). V shed 2 bases and J shed 8 bases, with 10 bases lying between them. The CDR3 totals 14 residues. CDR3 sequence reads: CASSLSGAHSPLHF. In DNA form, the CDR3 reads TGTGCCAGCAGTTTATCAGGGGCCCATTCACCCCTCCACTTT.

This clonotype appeared many times. The genes are TRBV12-3 or TRBV12-4 and TRBJ1-5; 10 bases are shared with TRBD1. The length of the CDR3 is 18 residues. The trim removed 3 bases at V and 4 bases at J, leaving 12 bases unmatched. The CDR3 sequence: CASSLGDRGRSRNQPQHF. CDR3 nucleotides: TGTGCCAGCAGTTTGGGGGACAGGGGAAGGTCACGTAATCAGCCCCAGCATTTT.

This clonotype came up a few times. The rearrangement joins TRBV20-1 to TRBJ1-1; possibly TRBD1 for D (5 bases). CDR1 is DFQATT, CDR2 SNEGSKA, per germline (reference sequence). V was shortened by 0 bases and J by 6 bases, with 14 bases between the two germline ends. The CDR3 contains 14 residues. CDR3 protein: CSARDRRRGSEAFF. The DNA of the CDR3 is TGCAGTGCTAGAGATCGTCGCCGGGGCTCTGAAGCTTTCTTT.

This clonotype was seen ten or more times. V and J are TRBV30 and TRBJ1-5; D call uncertain. V was cut by 1 base and J by 6 bases, with 10 bases left in between. There are 13 residues in the CDR3. Germline V gives CDR1 GTSNPN, CDR2 SVGIG (reference sequence). CDR3 region: CAWSAAWTQPQHF. The CDR3 coding sequence is TGTGCCTGGAGTGCCGCTTGGACTCAGCCCCAGCATTTT.

Ten or more counts support this clonotype. The chain is built from TRBV5-1 and TRBJ1-2, with 7 bases matching TRBD1. In germline, CDR1 is SGHRS, CDR2 YFSETQ. The CDR3 length is 16 residues. V lost 0 bases and J lost 2; bases outside the gene matches: 7. CDR3 bases: TGCGCCAGCAGCTTGGGGGGGACAGAACGGAACTATGGCTACACCTTC. Its protein is CASSLGGTERNYGYTF.

This clonotype turned up a few times. This chain connects TRBV12-3 or TRBV12-4 to TRBJ1-2, with D hard to call. Trimming left V 3 bases short and J 3 bases short, with 8 bases between. This CDR3 contains 13 residues. CDR3 DNA: TGTGCCAGCAGTTTCGGCCCAGACTATGGCTACACCTTC. It codes for CASSFGPDYGYTF.

V usage is TRBV20-1 and J usage is TRBJ2-3, with TRBD2 identical over 7 bases. The CDR3 totals 12 residues. Looked up from germline, CDR1 is DFQATT and CDR2 is SNEGSKA (reference sequence). The CDR3 here is CSAGVHTDTQYF. The DNA for the CDR3 is TGCAGCGCGGGGGTCCACACAGATACGCAGTATTTT.

This clonotype was seen a handful of times. The chain couples TRBV5-1 to TRBJ1-1; D not certain. CDR1 is SGHRS and CDR2 is YFSETQ in the germline V gene. This CDR3 comprises 13 residues. Trimming shortened V by 4 bases and J by 4 bases, and 11 bases separated the two germline ends. The CDR3 is CASSRFLGTEAFF. The CDR3 DNA follows: TGCGCCAGCAGCAGATTCTTAGGCACTGAAGCTTTCTTT.

The V gene is TRBV29-1, the J gene TRBJ1-1; no clear D gene. The germline V and J ends were trimmed by 4 bases and 5 bases, with 17 bases remaining between them. The CDR3 contains 14 residues. Germline CDR1 and CDR2: SQVTM and ANQGSEA. For the CDR3, the DNA is TGCAGCGTTGCATCCGGGGTTTTTAAGACTGAAGCTTTCTTT. Its protein product is CSVASGVFKTEAFF.

The chain recombines TRBV12-3 or TRBV12-4 with TRBJ1-3; 7 nucleotides line up with TRBD1. The trim removed 8 bases at V and 8 bases at J, leaving 9 bases unmatched. The CDR3 length is 13 residues. CDR3 loop: CASWGPGGYTIYF. Here the CDR3 DNA reads TGTGCCAGCTGGGGCCCAGGGGGGTACACCATATATTTT.

Many counts were recorded for this clonotype. The rearrangement joins TRBV20-1 to TRBJ1-4, with 7 bases matching TRBD1. The germline gives CDR1 DFQATT, CDR2 SNEGSKA (reference sequence). The CDR3 runs to 15 residues. V shed 2 bases, J shed 7 bases, and the junction held 10 bases outside the gene matches. The chain's CDR3 is CSARPTGEGGEKLFF. The CDR3 DNA reads TGCAGTGCTAGACCAACAGGGGAGGGGGGTGAAAAACTGTTTTTT.

This clonotype came up many times. This chain connects TRBV28 to TRBJ1-3; D unclear. Trimming removed 2 bases at V and 0 bases at J, with 8 bases between. CDR1 and CDR2 (germline): MDHEN, SYDVKM. CDR3 size: 15 residues. Written as DNA, the CDR3 is TGTGCCAGCAGTTTAAGGAGTGTCTCTGGAAACACCATATATTTT. It is translated as CASSLRSVSGNTIYF.

This clonotype was seen ten or more times. The CDR3 sequence: CSVSEAQETQYF. The CDR3 coding sequence is TGCAGCGTCTCTGAGGCCCAAGAGACCCAGTACTTC. The chain is built from TRBV29-1 and TRBJ2-5; D remains unclear. This CDR3 has 12 residues. V gave up 6 bases and J gave up 1 base, with 9 bases separating them. Germline V lookup: CDR1 SQVTM, CDR2 ANQGSEA.

This clonotype was detected ten times or more. The J gene is TRBJ2-3, the V gene TRBV5-1; D gene uncertain. The germline V gene has CDR1 SGHRS and CDR2 YFSETQ. Trimming removed 4 bases at V and 0 bases at J, with 12 bases between. This CDR3 is built from 15 residues. CDR3 loop: CASSDLPGSTDTQYF. The CDR3 DNA is TGCGCCAGCAGCGACCTACCAGGAAGCACAGATACGCAGTATTTT. The full variable domain, its missing parts supplied by reference TRBV5-1 and TRBJ2-3, is KAGVTQTPRYLIKTRGQQVTLSCSPISGHRSVSWYQQTPGQGLQFLFEYFSETQRNKGNFPGRFSGRQFSNSRSEMNVSTLELGDSALYLCASSDLPGSTDTQYFGPGTRLTVL.

This clonotype was recorded many times. Written as DNA, the CDR3 is TGCAGCGTTGCACCATTCTCCGATGGCTACACCTTC. Amino acid sequence: CSVAPFSDGYTF. The chain joins TRBV29-1 to TRBJ1-2; D uncertain. V lost 4 bases to trimming and J lost 6 bases, with 12 bases between them. This CDR3 comprises 12 residues. Germline lookup yields CDR1 SQVTM and CDR2 ANQGSEA. The full variable domain, completed using reference TRBV29-1 and TRBJ1-2, is SAVISQKPSRDICQRGTSLTIQCQVDSQVTMMFWYRQQPGQSLTLIATANQGSEATYESGFVIDKFPISRPNLTFSTLTVSNMSPEDSSIYLCSVAPFSDGYTFGSGTRLTVV.

The chain uses TRBV16 and TRBJ2-5; D remains unclear. The CDR3 contains 13 residues. CDR1 is KGHSY and CDR2 is FQNENV in the germline V gene. V dropped 4 bases and J dropped 1 base, with 7 bases sitting between them. The CDR3 DNA reads as TGTGCCAGCAGCCGCAACGTCCAAGAGACCCAGTACTTC. It encodes CASSRNVQETQYF.

At least ten counts were recorded for this clonotype. V usage is TRBV5-1 and J usage is TRBJ2-1; D unclear. The CDR3 is 15 residues long. Germline CDR1 is SGHRS and CDR2 is YFSETQ. V was cut by 4 bases and J by 7 bases, with 18 bases left in between. The CDR3 here is CASSQASQVWNEQFF. DNA of the CDR3: TGCGCCAGCAGCCAGGCCAGCCAGGTTTGGAATGAGCAGTTCTTC.

This clonotype was seen many times. The V and J genes are TRBV5-6 and TRBJ1-2; 7 bases align to TRBD1. V lost 1 base, J lost 3 bases, and 6 bases stayed unmatched. The CDR3 is 15 residues long. Germline V gives CDR1 SGHDT, CDR2 YYEEEE. The DNA of the CDR3 is TGTGCCAGCAGCTTGTTGGCAGGGGGTCACTATGGCTACACCTTC. Its protein is CASSLLAGGHYGYTF. Looking up the rest from reference TRBV5-6 and TRBJ1-2 gives the full variable domain: DAGVTQSPTHLIKTRGQQVTLRCSPKSGHDTVSWYQQALGQGPQFIFQYYEEEERQRGNFPDRFSGHQFPNYSSELNVNALLLGDSALYLCASSLLAGGHYGYTFGSGTRLTVV.

The chain joins TRBV11-2 to TRBJ1-2, with 7 positions matching TRBD1. Germline assignment: CDR1 SGHAT and CDR2 FQNNGV. J lost 4 bases, V lost 2 bases, and 7 bases had no gene match. The CDR3 is made up of 15 amino acids. The CDR3 region has the DNA TGTGCCAGCAGCTTAACCACAGGGGACGGCTATGGCTACACCTTC. Residues: CASSLTTGDGYGYTF.

The chain couples TRBV3-1 to TRBJ2-1; the match to TRBD2 covers 9 bases. The trim removed 0 bases at V and 8 bases at J, leaving 5 bases unmatched. Germline values: CDR1 LGHDT, CDR2 YNNKEL (reference sequence). The CDR3 loop spans 15 amino acids. The CDR3 reads CASSQDTLAGDEQFF. DNA of the CDR3: TGTGCCAGCAGCCAAGATACCTTAGCGGGAGATGAGCAGTTCTTC.

This clonotype occurred many times. The chain uses TRBV11-2 and TRBJ2-3; D is possibly TRBD2 (6 bases). The V gene lost 3 bases and the J gene lost 3 bases, with 7 bases spanning the gap. The CDR3 totals 13 residues. Germline CDR1 and CDR2: SGHAT and FQNNGV. CDR3 loop: CASSFGRTDTQYF. The CDR3 region has the DNA TGTGCCAGCAGCTTTGGGAGGACAGATACGCAGTATTTT.

This rearrangement joins TRBV20-1 to TRBJ1-4; D is unresolved. The V gene lost 5 bases and the J gene lost 4 bases, with 8 bases spanning the gap. Germline-derived CDR1 and CDR2 are DFQATT and SNEGSKA (reference sequence). The length of the CDR3 is 12 residues. Here the CDR3 DNA reads TGCAGTGCTGGAGGGTTTAATGAAAAACTGTTTTTT. Translating it yields CSAGGFNEKLFF.

A few counts support this clonotype. This rearrangement joins TRBV12-3 or TRBV12-4 to TRBJ2-3; 10 bases align to TRBD2. This CDR3 contains 14 residues. With 7 bases clipped from V and 3 bases from J, the junction kept 4 bases outside the gene matches. The CDR3, as DNA: TGTGCCAGCACCTCTAGCGGGGGAACAGATACGCAGTATTTT. The encoded protein is CASTSSGGTDTQYF.